These 21 T cell receptor beta chains came from one sample sequenced in a study of blood T cell repertoires in COVID-19. Sequenced by immunoSEQ multiplex PCR; TCRdb stores in-frame clones only, minus some. The repertoire consists of approximately 150,000 clones, with roughly 87% occurring once and the leading ten covering less than 5%. The specimen was PBMCs or T cells enriched from blood (not recorded which). The receptors here all came from a woman aged 35 to 49 who had been exposed to COVID-19.

The genes are TRBV6-5 and TRBJ2-3; 8 nucleotides match TRBD1. The V segment lost 2 bases and the J segment 3 bases; nucleotides outside the gene matches: 1. This CDR3 spans 14 amino acids. Germline V CDR1 and CDR2: MNHEY, SVGAGI. This CDR3 is CASSYGQGTDTQYF. The CDR3, as DNA: TGTGCCAGCAGTTACGGACAGGGAACAGATACGCAGTATTTT.

The chain is built from TRBV18 and TRBJ2-7; 7 bases agree with TRBD1. Looked up from germline, CDR1 is KGHSH and CDR2 is LQKENI. V lost 6 bases, J lost 6 bases, and 8 bases stayed unmatched. There are 13 residues in the CDR3. CDR3 region: CASSYDRVTEQYF. CDR3 sequence (DNA): TGTGCCAGCTCCTACGACAGGGTTACCGAGCAGTACTTC.

V gene TRBV4-3 combines with J gene TRBJ1-6; TRBD1 agrees at 7 bases. Germline CDR1 LGHNA, CDR2 YSLEER. The V gene end was trimmed by 0 bases and the J gene end by 10 bases; junction bases not matched to a gene: 12. The CDR3 consists of 17 residues. The CDR3 sequence is CASSQDPPQGVQSPLHF. The CDR3 DNA reads as TGCGCCAGCAGCCAAGATCCCCCGCAGGGGGTACAGTCACCCCTCCACTTT.

V gene TRBV10-1 combines with J gene TRBJ1-1; D unclear. There are 14 residues in the CDR3. V was shortened by 4 bases and J by 2 bases, with 11 bases between the two germline ends. Germline V lookup: CDR1 WNHNN, CDR2 SYGVQD (reference sequence). Here the CDR3 reads CASSAKEFNTEAFF. The CDR3 region has the DNA TGCGCCAGCAGTGCGAAGGAGTTCAACACTGAAGCTTTCTTT.

This clone appeared once. V is TRBV27 and J is TRBJ2-7, with 7 bases fitting TRBD1. The germline gives CDR1 MNHEY, CDR2 SMNVEV (reference sequence). V lost 4 bases, J lost 2 bases, and 2 bases stayed unmatched. The CDR3 length is 13 residues. For the CDR3, the DNA is TGTGCCAGCAGTTATACAGGGGCCTACGAGCAGTACTTC. It translates to CASSYTGAYEQYF.

The rearrangement links TRBV28 to TRBJ1-5, with 9 bases lining up with TRBD1. The CDR3 contains 15 residues. Trimming took 1 base from V and 6 from J; bases not matched to a gene: 4. Germline V CDR1 and CDR2: MDHEN, SYDVKM. The CDR3, as DNA: TGTGCCAGCAGTTTATTAACAGGGGGCACTCAGCCCCAGCATTTT. It codes for CASSLLTGGTQPQHF.

The gene calls are TRBV28 and TRBJ2-3; D is undetermined. Between the trimmed V and J ends, which lost 2 bases and 3 bases, there was a span of 12 bases. Germline assignment: CDR1 MDHEN and CDR2 SYDVKM. CDR3 size: 15 residues. CDR3 bases: TGTGCCAGCAGTTTAGGTTCCCACTTGACAGATACGCAGTATTTT. It yields the protein CASSLGSHLTDTQYF.

The genes are TRBV19 and TRBJ2-7; D possibly corresponds to TRBD2 (5 bases). The CDR3 consists of 11 residues. The germline V and J ends were trimmed by 8 bases and 6 bases, with 11 bases remaining between them. The germline gives CDR1 LNHDA, CDR2 SQIVND (reference sequence). The CDR3 region has the DNA TGTGCCAGTGGAGGTAGGGCCGAGCAGTACTTC. Protein: CASGGRAEQYF.

In regard to this clone: Within the sample, other DNA sequences also encode this same CDR3. The chain carries TRBV19 and TRBJ2-7; TRBD2 agrees at 7 bases. Trimming cost V 4 bases and J 2 bases; bases outside gene matches: 2. Germline loops: CDR1 LNHDA, CDR2 SQIVND (reference sequence). There are 13 residues in the CDR3. The CDR3 DNA reads TGTGCCAGTAGTAACGGACTAGCCTACGAGCAGTACTTC. This codes for CASSNGLAYEQYF.

The V and J genes are TRBV30 and TRBJ2-7; 9 bases match TRBD2. Germline CDR1 is GTSNPN and CDR2 is SVGIG (reference sequence). CDR3 length equals 17 residues. Trimming took 0 bases from V and 7 from J; bases not matched to a gene: 16. The CDR3 is CAWSVLYRPSGTPEQYF. CDR3 nucleotides: TGTGCCTGGAGTGTACTGTATCGGCCTAGCGGGACTCCTGAGCAGTACTTC.

The chain has TRBV12-5 and TRBJ2-3; D might be TRBD2 (7 bases). The germline gives CDR1 LGHNT, CDR2 FRNRAP. V lost 5 bases, J lost 7 bases, and 19 bases lay in between. This CDR3 has 15 amino acids. The CDR3: CASGTMIGGPHTQYF. DNA of the CDR3: TGTGCTAGTGGTACCATGATCGGGGGGCCTCATACGCAGTATTTT. Full variable domain (missing parts from reference TRBV12-5 and TRBJ2-3): DARVTQTPRHKVTEMGQEVTMRCQPILGHNTVFWYRQTMMQGLELLAYFRNRAPLDDSGMPKDRFSAEMPDATLATLKIQPSEPRDSAVYFCASGTMIGGPHTQYFGPGTRLTVL.

The V call is TRBV5-4, the J call TRBJ2-1, with TRBD2 identical over 11 bases. J was trimmed by 9 bases and V by 4 bases; bases with no gene match: 6. Germline lookup yields CDR1 SGHNT and CDR2 YYREEE (reference sequence). The CDR3 has 14 residues. As DNA, the CDR3 is TGTGCCAGCAGCCTGACTAGCGGGGACTTTGAGCAGTTCTTC. Its protein is CASSLTSGDFEQFF.

For the CDR3, the DNA is TGTGCCAGCAGCCTGGGACAGCTAAACACTGAAGCTTTCTTT. Its translation is CASSLGQLNTEAFF. The genes are TRBV3-1 (or the pseudogene TRBV3-2) and TRBJ1-1, with 7 bases aligning to TRBD1. Per the germline V gene, CDR1 is LGHDT and CDR2 is YNNKEL (reference sequence). With 4 bases clipped from V and 2 bases from J, the junction kept 4 bases outside the gene matches. This CDR3 is 14 amino acids long.

This clone was counted once. The chain links TRBV2 to TRBJ1-1, with TRBD1 matching 9 bases. V shed 7 bases and J 1 base; nucleotides not matched to a gene: 4. There are 14 residues in the CDR3. Looked up from germline, CDR1 is SNHLY and CDR2 is FYNNEI. The CDR3 loop is CASTTGGANTEAFF. Written as DNA, the CDR3 is TGTGCCAGCACCACAGGGGGCGCGAACACTGAAGCTTTCTTT.

A note on this clone: Within the sample, other DNA sequences also encode this same CDR3. The chain has TRBV19 and TRBJ2-2; 7 bases are shared with TRBD1. Germline V CDR1 and CDR2: LNHDA, SQIVND (reference sequence). J lost 5 bases, V lost 6 bases, and 3 bases had no gene match. This CDR3 comprises 13 residues. The CDR3 region is CASSYRGTGELFF. The CDR3 region has the DNA TGTGCCAGTAGCTACAGGGGAACCGGGGAGCTGTTTTTT.

CDR3 sequence (DNA): TGCAGCGTTACAGGCACCTACGAGCAGTACTTC. Protein product: CSVTGTYEQYF. The gene calls are TRBV29-1 and TRBJ2-7; D may be TRBD1 (5 bases). V dropped 5 bases and J dropped 2 bases, with 7 bases sitting between them. The CDR3 has 11 residues. Looked up from germline, CDR1 is SQVTM and CDR2 is ANQGSEA.

This clone appeared a few times. The gene calls are TRBV4-1 and TRBJ1-6; 10 nucleotides agree with TRBD1. The CDR3 contains 16 residues. Germline trimming cut 5 bases from V and 6 bases from J; bases unmatched to any gene: 7. The V gene's germline CDR1 is MGHRA and CDR2 YSYEKL. The chain's CDR3 is CASSLRTGGSNSPLHF. CDR3 DNA: TGCGCCAGCAGCTTACGGACAGGGGGTAGTAATTCACCCCTCCACTTT.

This clone appeared once. For the CDR3, the DNA is TGTGCCAGCGGGAGTATCCAAGAGACCCAGTACTTC. Translation gives CASGSIQETQYF. The chain carries TRBV10-3 and TRBJ2-5, with 7 bases lining up with TRBD2. CDR1 and CDR2 from the germline V gene are ENHRY and SYGVKD. V lost 10 bases to trimming and J lost 1 base; unmatched junction nucleotides: 3. The CDR3 extends over 12 amino acids.

V usage is TRBV28 and J usage is TRBJ1-1; no definite D call. The CDR3 is made up of 14 amino acids. V lost 3 bases and J 2 bases, leaving 10 bases between the germline ends. CDR1 is MDHEN and CDR2 is SYDVKM in the germline V gene. The CDR3, as DNA: TGTGCCAGCAGTTTGAGTCATATAAACACTGAAGCTTTCTTT. This codes for CASSLSHINTEAFF.

The V and J genes are TRBV12-3 or TRBV12-4 and TRBJ2-7, with D possibly TRBD1 on 5 matching bases. V was trimmed by 5 bases and J by 5 bases, leaving 10 bases between them. The CDR3 is made up of 12 amino acids. The CDR3 reads CASSVQGHEQYF. CDR3 nucleotides: TGTGCCAGCAGTGTTCAGGGCCACGAGCAGTACTTC.

J is TRBJ1-5 and V is TRBV28; D might be TRBD1 (5 bases). CDR3 length: 13 amino acids. Per germline, CDR1 MDHEN and CDR2 SYDVKM. V was clipped by 8 bases and J by 3 bases, with 11 bases between them. The CDR3 DNA reads as TGTGCCAGCCATCCAGGGATCAATCAGCCCCAGCATTTT. Translating gives CASHPGINQPQHF.